The TCR beta chain under discussion was sequenced for a study of cytomegalovirus exposure and HLA in healthy donors. Whole-study results and caveats: 87-base-pair reads could not separate some V segments, including TRBV6-2 and TRBV6-3. The study designated some 180 TCR beta chains cytomegalovirus-associated.

The length of the CDR3 is 14 residues. Primers included in the PCR were 60 Vbeta and 13 Jbeta primers. Data came from immunoSEQ multiplex PCR; TCRdb stores just in-frame clones and leaves some out. The sample carries 190,000 or so clones, approximately 80% recorded once. Of note for this clone: Its antigen is not known.

The receptor's source is a boy aged 5-17 years in good health and CMV-seronegative. Sequenced material: PBMCs. The chain employs TRBV21-1 and TRBJ2-7; the D call in the table, TRBD2, was not verified against the DNA. TRBV21-1 is a pseudogene locus. CDR3 amino acids: CWREGLAGAREQYF. As DNA, the CDR3 is TGTTGGCGGGAGGGCCTCGCGGGAGCTCGAGAGCAGTACTTC.